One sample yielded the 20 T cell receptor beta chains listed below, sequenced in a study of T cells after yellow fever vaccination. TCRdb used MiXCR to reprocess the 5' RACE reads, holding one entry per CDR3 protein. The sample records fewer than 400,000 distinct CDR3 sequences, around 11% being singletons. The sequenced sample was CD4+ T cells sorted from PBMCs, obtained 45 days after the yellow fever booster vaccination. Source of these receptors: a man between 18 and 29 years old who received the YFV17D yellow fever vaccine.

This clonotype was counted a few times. Here the CDR3 reads CASSASYEQFF. CDR3 nucleotide sequence: TGTGCCAGCAGCGCAAGCTATGAGCAGTTCTTC. This sequence joins TRBV9 and TRBJ2-1; no clear D gene. V was shortened by 3 bases and J by 8 bases, with 6 bases between the two germline ends. The germline V gene has CDR1 SGDLS and CDR2 YYNGEE. This CDR3 is 11 amino acids long.

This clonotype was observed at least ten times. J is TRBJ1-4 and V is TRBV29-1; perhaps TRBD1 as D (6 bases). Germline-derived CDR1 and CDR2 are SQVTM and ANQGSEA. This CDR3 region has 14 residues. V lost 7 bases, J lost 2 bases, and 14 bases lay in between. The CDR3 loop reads CSGTLQGTNEKLFF. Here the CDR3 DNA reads TGCAGCGGTACCCTGCAGGGGACTAATGAAAAACTGTTTTTT.

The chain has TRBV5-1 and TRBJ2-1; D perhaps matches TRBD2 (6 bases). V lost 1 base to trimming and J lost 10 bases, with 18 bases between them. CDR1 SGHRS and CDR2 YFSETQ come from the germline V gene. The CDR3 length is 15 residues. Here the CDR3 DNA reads TGCGCCAGCAGCTTGAGGAACTGGAGGGTTGAAGAGCAGTTCTTC. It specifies CASSLRNWRVEEQFF. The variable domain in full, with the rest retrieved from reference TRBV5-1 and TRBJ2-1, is KAGVTQTPRYLIKTRGQQVTLSCSPISGHRSVSWYQQTPGQGLQFLFEYFSETQRNKGNFPGRFSGRQFSNSRSEMNVSTLELGDSALYLCASSLRNWRVEEQFFGPGTRLTVL.

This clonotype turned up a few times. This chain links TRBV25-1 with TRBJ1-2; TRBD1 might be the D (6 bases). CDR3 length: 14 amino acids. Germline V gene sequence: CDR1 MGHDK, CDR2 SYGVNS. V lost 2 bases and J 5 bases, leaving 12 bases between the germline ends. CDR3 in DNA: TGTGCCAGCAGTGAACCGGGGGCAAAATATGGCTACACCTTC. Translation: CASSEPGAKYGYTF.

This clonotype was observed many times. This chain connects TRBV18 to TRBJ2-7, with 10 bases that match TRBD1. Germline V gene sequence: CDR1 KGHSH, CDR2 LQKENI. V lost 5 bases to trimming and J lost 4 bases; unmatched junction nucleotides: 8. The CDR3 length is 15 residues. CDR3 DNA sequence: TGTGCCAGCTCAGCAGCCGGGACAGGGGATTACGAGCAGTACTTC. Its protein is CASSAAGTGDYEQYF.

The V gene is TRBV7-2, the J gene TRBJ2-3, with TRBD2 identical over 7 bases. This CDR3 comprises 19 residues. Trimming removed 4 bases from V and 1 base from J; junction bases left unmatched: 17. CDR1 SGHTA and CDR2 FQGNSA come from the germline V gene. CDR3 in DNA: TGTGCCAGCAGCTCTTACCCCCCCCCCTCGGGGGGTCGCACAGATACGCAGTATTTT. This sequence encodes CASSSYPPPSGGRTDTQYF.

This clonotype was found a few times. The CDR3 spells CASSQDPSGRYSPLHF. The CDR3 DNA sequence: TGCGCCAGCAGCCAAGATCCATCGGGGCGGTATTCACCCCTCCACTTT. The chain is built from TRBV4-1 and TRBJ1-6; a possible D gene is TRBD1 (5 bases). Germline V lookup: CDR1 MGHRA, CDR2 YSYEKL. Between the trimmed V and J ends, which lost 0 bases and 8 bases, there was a span of 14 bases. This CDR3 is 16 amino acids long.

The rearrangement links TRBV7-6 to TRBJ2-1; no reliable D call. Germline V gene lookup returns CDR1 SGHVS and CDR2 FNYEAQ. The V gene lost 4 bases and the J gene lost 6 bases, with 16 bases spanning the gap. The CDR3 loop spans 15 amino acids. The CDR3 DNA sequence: TGTGCCAGCAGCTCCCGGACCCTACCGCTCAATGAGCAGTTCTTC. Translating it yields CASSSRTLPLNEQFF.

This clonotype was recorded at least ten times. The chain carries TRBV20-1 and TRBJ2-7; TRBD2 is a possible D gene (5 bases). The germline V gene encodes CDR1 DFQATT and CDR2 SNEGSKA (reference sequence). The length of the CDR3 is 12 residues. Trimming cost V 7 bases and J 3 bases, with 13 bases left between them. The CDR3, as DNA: TGCAGTGTTGCCGGGATCCGCTACGAGCAGTACTTC. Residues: CSVAGIRYEQYF.

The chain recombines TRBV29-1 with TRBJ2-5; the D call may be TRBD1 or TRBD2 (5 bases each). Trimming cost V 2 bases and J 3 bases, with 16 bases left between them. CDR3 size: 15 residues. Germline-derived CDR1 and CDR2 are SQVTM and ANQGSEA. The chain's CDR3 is CSVEPAGRGEETQYF. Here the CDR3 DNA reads TGCAGCGTTGAACCCGCAGGGAGAGGGGAAGAGACCCAGTACTTC.

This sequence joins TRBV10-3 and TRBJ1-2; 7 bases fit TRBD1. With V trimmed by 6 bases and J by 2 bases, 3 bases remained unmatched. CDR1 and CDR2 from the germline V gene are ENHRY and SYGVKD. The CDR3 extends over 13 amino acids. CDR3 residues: CAISPTGNYGYTF. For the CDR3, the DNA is TGTGCCATCAGCCCGACAGGGAACTATGGCTACACCTTC.

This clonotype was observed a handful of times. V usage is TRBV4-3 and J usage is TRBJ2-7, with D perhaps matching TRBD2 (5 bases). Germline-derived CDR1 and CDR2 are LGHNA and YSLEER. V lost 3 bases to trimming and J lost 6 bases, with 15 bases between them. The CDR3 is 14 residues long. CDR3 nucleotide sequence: TGCGCCAGCAGCCAGAGTCGCGGACTCGGCGAGCAGTACTTC. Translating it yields CASSQSRGLGEQYF.

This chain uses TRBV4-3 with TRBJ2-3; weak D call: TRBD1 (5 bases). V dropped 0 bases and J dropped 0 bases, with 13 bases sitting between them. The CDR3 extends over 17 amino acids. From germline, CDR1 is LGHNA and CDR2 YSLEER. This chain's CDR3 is CASSQDPGKLSTDTQYF. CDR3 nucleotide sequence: TGCGCCAGCAGCCAAGACCCAGGGAAGTTGAGCACAGATACGCAGTATTTT.

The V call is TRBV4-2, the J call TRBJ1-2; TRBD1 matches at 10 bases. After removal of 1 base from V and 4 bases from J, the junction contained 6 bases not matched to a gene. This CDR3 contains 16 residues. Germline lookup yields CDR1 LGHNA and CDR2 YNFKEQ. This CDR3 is CASSQGMGQGSYGYTF. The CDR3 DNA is TGTGCCAGCAGCCAAGGGATGGGACAGGGGAGCTATGGCTACACCTTC.

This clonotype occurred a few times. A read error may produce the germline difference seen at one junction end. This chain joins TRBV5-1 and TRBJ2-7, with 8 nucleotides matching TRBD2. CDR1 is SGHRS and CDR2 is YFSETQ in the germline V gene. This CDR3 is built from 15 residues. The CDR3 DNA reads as TGCTCCAGCAGCTTGGATCCGGGACTAGCCTACGAGCAGTACTTC. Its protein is CSSSLDPGLAYEQYF.

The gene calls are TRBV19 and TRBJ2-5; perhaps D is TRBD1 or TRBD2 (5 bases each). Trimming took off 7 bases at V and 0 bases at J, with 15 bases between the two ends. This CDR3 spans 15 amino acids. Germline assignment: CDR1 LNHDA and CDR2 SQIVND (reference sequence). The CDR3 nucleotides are TGTGCCAGTAACCCCGGGGCAGCGTACCAAGAGACCCAGTACTTC. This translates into CASNPGAAYQETQYF.

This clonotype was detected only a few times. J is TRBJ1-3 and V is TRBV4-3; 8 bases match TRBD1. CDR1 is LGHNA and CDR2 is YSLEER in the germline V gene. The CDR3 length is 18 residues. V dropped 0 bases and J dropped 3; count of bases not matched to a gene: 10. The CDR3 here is CASSQEAPPTGDGNTIYF. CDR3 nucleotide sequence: TGCGCCAGCAGCCAAGAGGCTCCCCCGACAGGGGATGGAAACACCATATATTTT.

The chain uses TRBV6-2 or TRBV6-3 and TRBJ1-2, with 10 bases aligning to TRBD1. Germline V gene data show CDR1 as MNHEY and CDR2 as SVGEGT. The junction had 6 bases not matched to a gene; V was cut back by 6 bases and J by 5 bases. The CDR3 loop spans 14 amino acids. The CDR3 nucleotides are TGTGCCAGCAGCCCGTCGGACAGGGGGTATGGCTACACCTTC. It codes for CASSPSDRGYGYTF.

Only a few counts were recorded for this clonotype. As DNA, the CDR3 is TGTGCCAGCAGCCTTCGATTTTGGGGGCGCGGGACTGAAGCTTTCTTT. Its protein product is CASSLRFWGRGTEAFF. This chain links TRBV7-2 with TRBJ1-1, with a tentative D call TRBD1 (6 bases). Per germline, CDR1 SGHTA and CDR2 FQGNSA. This CDR3 contains 16 residues. V was cut by 5 bases and J by 5 bases, with 21 bases left in between.

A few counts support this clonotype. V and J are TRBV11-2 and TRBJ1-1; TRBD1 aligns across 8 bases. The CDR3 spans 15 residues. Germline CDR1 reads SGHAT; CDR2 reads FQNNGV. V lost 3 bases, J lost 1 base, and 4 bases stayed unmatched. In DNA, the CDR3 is TGTGCCAGCAGCTTCTCCGGGACAGGGAACACTGAAGCTTTCTTT. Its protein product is CASSFSGTGNTEAFF. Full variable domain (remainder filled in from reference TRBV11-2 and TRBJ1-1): EAGVAQSPRYKIIEKRQSVAFWCNPISGHATLYWYQQILGQGPKLLIQFQNNGVVDDSQLPKDRFSAERLKGVDSTLKIQPAKLEDSAVYLCASSFSGTGNTEAFFGQGTRLTVV.